Listed below are T cell receptor beta chains from one sample, sequenced in a study of blood T cell repertoires in COVID-19. TCRdb's copy holds only in-frame clones and misses some; the assay was immunoSEQ multiplex PCR. The data hold about 190,000 clones, with nearly 90% observed a single time. The source material was peripheral blood. These receptors all come from a man aged 45-60 years with acute or convalescent COVID-19. CDR3s include the opening cysteine and the closing phenylalanine or tryptophan. A D gene is named only where the DNA matches it firmly. For some rows the clone size is stated as once, few or many, or as a class when expanded; others skip it.

D	length	V	J	size	CDR3	DNA
TRBD1	13	TRBV30	TRBJ1-4	NA	CAYRQGVVEKLFF	TGTGCCTATAGACAGGGGGTCGTTGAAAAACTGTTTTTT
NA	15	TRBV15	TRBJ2-7	NA	CATSRTSSSSYEQYF	TGTGCCACCAGCAGAACTAGCAGTAGCTCCTACGAGCAGTACTTC
NA	13	TRBV5-4	TRBJ1-4	NA	CASSVERGEKLFF	TGTGCCAGCAGCGTAGAACGGGGTGAAAAACTGTTTTTT
TRBD1	14	TRBV7-8	TRBJ1-4	NA	CASSTRQGGEKLFF	TGTGCCAGCAGTACCAGACAGGGGGGTGAAAAACTGTTTTTT
TRBD2	13	TRBV6-6	TRBJ2-1	NA	CASSYRLAGEQFF	TGTGCCAGCAGTTATCGATTAGCGGGCGAGCAGTTCTTC
TRBD2	16	TRBV5-4	TRBJ2-3	NA	CASKSNAGGYTDTQYF	TGTGCCAGCAAGTCTAACGCGGGGGGTTACACAGATACGCAGTATTTT
NA	16	TRBV27	TRBJ2-1	NA	CASSFHPGGRGNEQFF	TGTGCCAGCAGTTTCCACCCTGGGGGGAGGGGGAATGAGCAGTTCTTC
NA	16	TRBV4-2	TRBJ1-6	NA	CASSQDRTVGNSPLHF	TGTGCCAGCAGCCAAGATCGGACAGTGGGGAATTCACCCCTCCACTTT
TRBD2	17	TRBV5-6	TRBJ2-2	NA	CASSFTGTSVIAGELFF	TGTGCCAGCAGCTTCACCGGGACTAGCGTAATCGCCGGGGAGCTGTTTTTT
NA	12	TRBV12-3/TRBV12-4	TRBJ2-7	NA	CASRQGRYEQYF	TGTGCCAGCAGACAGGGACGATACGAGCAGTACTTC
TRBD2	14	TRBV9	TRBJ2-4	NA	CASSQAGGANIQYF	TGTGCCAGCAGCCAGGCGGGGGGCGCGAACATTCAGTACTTC
TRBD2	15	TRBV7-2	TRBJ2-3	NA	CASSPRGGGTDTQYF	TGTGCCAGCAGCCCCCGGGGGGGAGGGACAGATACGCAGTATTTT
TRBD1	16	TRBV18	TRBJ2-4	NA	CASSVRTGGAGNIQYF	TGTGCCAGCTCAGTCCGGACAGGGGGCGCCGGAAACATTCAGTACTTC
NA	12	TRBV10-3	TRBJ1-2	NA	CAIRIGQYGYTF	TGTGCCATCAGAATAGGACAGTATGGCTACACCTTC
TRBD2	15	TRBV19	TRBJ2-2	NA	CASRAGVSNTGELFF	TGTGCCAGCCGAGCGGGAGTCTCCAACACCGGGGAGCTGTTTTTT
TRBD1	13	TRBV5-5	TRBJ1-5	NA	CASTDRENQPQHF	TGTGCCAGCACCGACAGGGAGAATCAGCCCCAGCATTTT
NA	14	TRBV18	TRBJ1-4	NA	CASSEGRGGEKLFF	TGTGCCAGCTCAGAGGGCAGGGGCGGCGAAAAACTGTTTTTT
NA	15	TRBV9	TRBJ1-6	NA	CASSVNYRDGSPLHF	TGTGCCAGCAGCGTAAATTACAGGGATGGTTCACCCCTCCACTTT
NA	13	TRBV6-1	TRBJ1-2	NA	CASSRRELYGYTF	TGTGCCAGCAGTCGCCGGGAGCTCTATGGCTACACCTTC
NA	14	TRBV28	TRBJ1-2	NA	CASSSPLGVYGYTF	TGTGCCAGCAGTTCCCCCCTCGGGGTCTATGGCTACACCTTC
TRBD1	15	TRBV7-9	TRBJ1-6	NA	CASSFGDRVYSPLHF	TGTGCCAGCAGTTTCGGGGACAGGGTTTATTCACCCCTCCACTTT
NA	12	TRBV29-1	TRBJ1-1	NA	CSVGQINTEAFF	TGCAGCGTTGGACAAATTAACACTGAAGCTTTCTTT
TRBD1	16	TRBV2	TRBJ1-2	once	CASPGTGGASDYGYTF	TGTGCCAGCCCCGGGACAGGGGGCGCGTCGGACTATGGCTACACCTTC
NA	14	TRBV3-1/TRBV3-2	TRBJ2-7	NA	CASSQAGPPYEQYF	TGTGCCAGCAGCCAAGCGGGTCCCCCCTACGAGCAGTACTTC
NA	16	TRBV19	TRBJ2-1	NA	CASSPSDYATWNEQFF	TGTGCCAGTAGTCCCTCGGACTATGCCACTTGGAATGAGCAGTTCTTC
NA	16	TRBV19	TRBJ1-2	NA	CASRIGHFKWDYGYTF	TGTGCCAGTAGGATTGGACACTTCAAATGGGACTATGGCTACACCTTC
TRBD1	19	TRBV24-1	TRBJ1-5	few	CATSDSPDLQGGGNQPQHF	TGTGCCACCAGTGATTCGCCTGATTTGCAGGGGGGCGGCAATCAGCCCCAGCATTTT